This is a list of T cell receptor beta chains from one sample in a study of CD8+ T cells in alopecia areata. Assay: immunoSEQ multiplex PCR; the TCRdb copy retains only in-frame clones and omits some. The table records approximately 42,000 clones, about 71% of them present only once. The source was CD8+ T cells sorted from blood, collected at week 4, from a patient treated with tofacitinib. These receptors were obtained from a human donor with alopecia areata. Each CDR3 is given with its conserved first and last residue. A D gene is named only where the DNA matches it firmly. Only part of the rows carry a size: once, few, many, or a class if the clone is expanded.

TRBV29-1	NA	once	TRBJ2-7	TGCAGCGTTGAAGGGCCGAGATACGAGCAGTACTTC	CSVEGPRYEQYF
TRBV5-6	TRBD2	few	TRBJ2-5	TGTGCCAGCAGCCTCACCACTCGACTAGCGGACAACCAAGAGACCCAGTACTTC	CASSLTTRLADNQETQYF
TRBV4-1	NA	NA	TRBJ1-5	TGCGCCAGCAGCCCCCAACAGGGTAATCAGCCCCAGCATTTT	CASSPQQGNQPQHF
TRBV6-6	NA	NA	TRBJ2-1	TGTGCCAGCAGTTACTCGCTGAGTAAGGGGTACAATGAGCAGTTCTTC	CASSYSLSKGYNEQFF
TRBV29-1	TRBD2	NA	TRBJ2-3	TGCAGCGTTGTTAGCGGGGGCCTCAGCACAGATACGCAGTATTTT	CSVVSGGLSTDTQYF
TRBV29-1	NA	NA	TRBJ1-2	TGCAGCGTCAGAACCGACAGTTCTGGCTACACCTTC	CSVRTDSSGYTF
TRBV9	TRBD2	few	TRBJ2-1	TGTGCCAGCAGCGTAGTCGCGGGGGTAAATGAGCAGTTCTTC	CASSVVAGVNEQFF
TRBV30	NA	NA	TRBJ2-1	TGTGCCTGGAGTCGAGATTCCAGCTCCTACAATGAGCAGTTCTTC	CAWSRDSSSYNEQFF
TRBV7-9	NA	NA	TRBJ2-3	TGTGCCAGCAGCTTTGATACGCAGTATTTT	CASSFDTQYF
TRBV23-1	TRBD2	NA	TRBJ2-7	TGCGCCAGCAGGACTAGCGGGGGAAAGAGCTACGAGCAGTACTTC	CASRTSGGKSYEQYF
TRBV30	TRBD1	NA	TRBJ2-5	TGTGCCCTGACAGGGGTCGGGGAGACCCAGTACTTC	CALTGVGETQYF
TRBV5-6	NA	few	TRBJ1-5	TGTGCCAGCAGCTTAAACGAAGCATCCCGCAATCAGCCCCAGCATTTT	CASSLNEASRNQPQHF
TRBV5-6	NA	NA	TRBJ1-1	TGTGCCAGCAGCTTGGGAGGACAGGAAGCTTTCTTT	CASSLGGQEAFF
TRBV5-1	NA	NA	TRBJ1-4	TGCGCCAGCAGCTTTCGGTGGAGTGGAGCAACTAATGAAAAACTGTTTTTT	CASSFRWSGATNEKLFF
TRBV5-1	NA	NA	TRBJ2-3	TGCGCCAGCAGCTTGGGAATAGCAGATACGCAGTATTTT	CASSLGIADTQYF
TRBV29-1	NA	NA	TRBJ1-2	TGCAGCGTTGGTTCGCAGGGAAGGGGGTATGGCTACACCTTC	CSVGSQGRGYGYTF
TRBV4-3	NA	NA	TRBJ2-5	TGCGCCAGCAGCCAAGGGCTAACGGTCCAAGAGACCCAGTACTTC	CASSQGLTVQETQYF
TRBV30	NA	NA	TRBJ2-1	TGTGCCTGGAGTGTCGGAGGGATTGATGAGCAGTTCTTC	CAWSVGGIDEQFF
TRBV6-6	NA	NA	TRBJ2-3	TGTGCCAGCACCCACGTTAGCACAGATACGCAGTATTTT	CASTHVSTDTQYF
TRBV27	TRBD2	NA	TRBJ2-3	TGTGCCAGCAGTTATGCACCTCTAGCGGGGGGGACAGATACGCAGTATTTT	CASSYAPLAGGTDTQYF
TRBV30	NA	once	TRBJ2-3	TGTGCCTGGAGTGTCTTGGATGGGTCGACAGATACGCAGTATTTT	CAWSVLDGSTDTQYF
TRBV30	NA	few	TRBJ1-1	TGTGCCTGGAGTCCCACCGGGACAGAAGCTTTCTTT	CAWSPTGTEAFF
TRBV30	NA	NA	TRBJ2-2	TGTGCCTGGAGTGATCTCTGGGTAGACACCGGGGAGCTGTTTTTT	CAWSDLWVDTGELFF
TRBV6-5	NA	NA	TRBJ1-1	TGTGCCAGCAGCGTCATCAGGGAAATGAACACTGAAGCTTTCTTT	CASSVIREMNTEAFF
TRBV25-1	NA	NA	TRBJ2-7	TGTGCCAGCAGTGGTGCCTACGAGCAGTACTTC	CASSGAYEQYF
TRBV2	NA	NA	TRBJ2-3	TGTGCCAGCAGTGACGGGACGTCCAACACAGATACGCAGTATTTT	CASSDGTSNTDTQYF
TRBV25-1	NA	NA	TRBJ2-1	TGTGCCAGCAGTGTCGAAGGTAGCTTAGACAATGAGCAGTTCTTC	CASSVEGSLDNEQFF
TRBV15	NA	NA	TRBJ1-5	TGTGCCACCAGCAGAGACACTAATCAGCCCCAGCATTTT	CATSRDTNQPQHF
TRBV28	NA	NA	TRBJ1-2	TGTGCCAGCAGCACCTGGGACACGGTCGACTATGGCTACACCTTC	CASSTWDTVDYGYTF
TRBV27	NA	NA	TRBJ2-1	TGTGCCAGCAGTTTAGGGGGACACCCACTCAATGAGCAGTTCTTC	CASSLGGHPLNEQFF
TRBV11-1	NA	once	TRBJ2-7	TGTGCCAGCAGCTTAGGGGCCTACGAGCAGTACTTC	CASSLGAYEQYF
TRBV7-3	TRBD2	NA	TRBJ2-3	TGTGCCAGCAGATATGGACTAGCGGGGACAGATACGCAGTATTTT	CASRYGLAGTDTQYF
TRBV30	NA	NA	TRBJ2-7	TGTGCCTGGACCCAGGGGAGCGAGCAGTACTTC	CAWTQGSEQYF
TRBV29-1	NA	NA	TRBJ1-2	TGCAGCGCTCCCACAGGGATCGGCTACACCTTC	CSAPTGIGYTF
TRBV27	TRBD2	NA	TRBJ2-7	TGTGCCAGCAGTTTGACTAGCGGGTTTTTATACGAGCAGTACTTC	CASSLTSGFLYEQYF
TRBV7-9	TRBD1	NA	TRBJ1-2	TGTGCCAGCAGCTCCGGACAGGGGGCTCGGGGCTACACCTTC	CASSSGQGARGYTF
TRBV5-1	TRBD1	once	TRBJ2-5	TGCGCCAGCAGCTATTGGACAGGGAGTTCGGGCGAGACCCAGTACTTC	CASSYWTGSSGETQYF
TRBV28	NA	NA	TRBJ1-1	TGTGCCAGCAGTCCCGGTTACACTGAAGCTTTCTTT	CASSPGYTEAFF
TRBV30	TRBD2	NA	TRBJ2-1	TGTGCCTGGAGTAGCGGGGGATTGAGGAATGAGCAGTTCTTC	CAWSSGGLRNEQFF
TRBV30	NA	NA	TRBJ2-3	TGTGCCTGTACCGAGGGCACAGATACGCAGTATTTT	CACTEGTDTQYF
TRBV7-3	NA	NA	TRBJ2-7	TGTGCCAGCAGCTTACTCGGAAGGGCCTACGAGCAGTACTTC	CASSLLGRAYEQYF
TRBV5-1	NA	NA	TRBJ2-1	TGCGCCAGCAGCTTGGTCTTATCCTACAATGAGCAGTTCTTC	CASSLVLSYNEQFF
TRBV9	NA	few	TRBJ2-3	TGTGCCAGCCGAAGAGGGGATTCTAGCACAGATACGCAGTATTTT	CASRRGDSSTDTQYF
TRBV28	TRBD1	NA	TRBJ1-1	TGTGCCAGCAGTCCTAGACAGGGGGCGGCTTTCTTT	CASSPRQGAAFF
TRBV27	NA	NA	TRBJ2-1	TGTGCCAGCAGTTTACGGGATGAGCAGTTCTTC	CASSLRDEQFF
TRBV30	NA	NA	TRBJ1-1	TGTGCCTGGAGTGGGGCGAGGGGCACTGAAGCTTTCTTT	CAWSGARGTEAFF
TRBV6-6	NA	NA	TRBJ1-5	TGTGCCAGCAGTTACTCGGAGGGGTTTCAGCCCCAGCATTTT	CASSYSEGFQPQHF
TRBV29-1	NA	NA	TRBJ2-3	TGCAGCGTAGTAAGGGTTCTGTCGAGCACAGATACGCAGTATTTT	CSVVRVLSSTDTQYF
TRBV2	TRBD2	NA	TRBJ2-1	TGTGCCAGCAGTCTGGCTAGCGGGGCCCTTGAGCAGTTCTTC	CASSLASGALEQFF
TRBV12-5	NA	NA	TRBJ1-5	TGTGCTAGTGGTTATAGCAATCAGCCCCAGCATTTT	CASGYSNQPQHF
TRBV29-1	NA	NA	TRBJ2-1	TGCAGCGCCCGAGGAAACAATGAGCAGTTCTTC	CSARGNNEQFF
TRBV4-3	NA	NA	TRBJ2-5	TGCGCCAGCAGCCAAGGGGACGGGGTCGGAGAGACCCAGTACTTC	CASSQGDGVGETQYF
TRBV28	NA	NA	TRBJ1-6	TGTGCCAGCAGTTTGGCTTCACCCCTCCACTTT	CASSLASPLHF